The rows below give T cell receptor beta chains drawn from one sample of a study of cytomegalovirus exposure and HLA in healthy donors. The table came from immunoSEQ multiplex PCR; TCRdb's copy has only in-frame clones and leaves some out. The data show over 200,000 clones, with approximately 84% seen just once and 0.58% held by the top ten. The sample taken for sequencing was PBMCs. These receptors came from a woman between 40 and 50 years old in good health and CMV-seronegative. Both conserved end residues are part of each CDR3.

v_gene	j_gene	CDR3aa
TRBV5-6	TRBJ2-3	CASTLLLAGSTDTQYF
TRBV15	TRBJ1-1	CATSSFSGTEAFF
TRBV4-1	TRBJ1-1	CASSQDLTGGSGTEAFF
TRBV27	TRBJ1-1	CASSSRTGRRGTEAFF
TRBV4-1	TRBJ2-2	CASSQDRSGGRTGELFF
TRBV19	TRBJ2-1	CASSIDQTGPSTNEQFF
TRBV4-3	TRBJ2-1	CASSLDRDSYNEQFF
TRBV7-9	TRBJ1-1	CASSVSGTGFMNTEAFF
TRBV6-1	TRBJ1-6	CASQGEIAGVSPLHF
TRBV19	TRBJ2-5	CASSPRTFEETQYF
TRBV2	TRBJ1-1	CASSPLTEGTEAFF
TRBV20-1	TRBJ1-2	CSVGTGFGYTF
TRBV9	TRBJ1-3	CASSRDRGGNTIYF
TRBV18	TRBJ1-2	CASSLQGQGPHGYTF
TRBV6-5	TRBJ1-1	CASTLTGNTEAFF
TRBV5-4	TRBJ2-4	CASSPTTTMTGPQNIQYF
TRBV4-3	TRBJ1-5	CASSPSPAGLDQPQHF
TRBV2	TRBJ1-6	CASSEDRVFSPLHF
TRBV19	TRBJ2-6	CASRQGAGGANVLTF
TRBV5-1	TRBJ1-1	CASSLVQGARNTEAFF